Below, 22 T cell receptor beta chains from the same sample are listed, as sequenced in a study of CD8+CD57+ T cells in acquired aplastic anemia. Genomic DNA was employed as the template in profiling TCR beta VDJ and CDR3. TCRdb recomputed calls from the reads with MiXCR, one row per CDR3 protein. This sample has fewer than 200,000 distinct CDR3 sequences, with roughly half found just once. Before being chosen for sequencing, patients had shown CD8+CD57+ cell expansion by flow cytometry. Sequences were obtained from sorted CD4+, CD8+, or CD8+CD57+ T cells (not recorded which) from PBMCs. These receptors were collected from a human donor with aplastic anemia.

Many counts were recorded for this clonotype. The CDR3 DNA reads as TGTGCCAGCAGCCGACGGTGCTCCTATAATTCACCCCTCCACTTT. Amino acid sequence: CASSRRCSYNSPLHF. The chain couples TRBV6-7 to TRBJ1-6; no definite D call. TRBV6-7 is known as an ORF, though its function is uncertain. V shed 6 bases and J shed 0 bases, with 9 bases lying between them. The CDR3 loop spans 15 amino acids.

This clonotype was recorded a few times. A read error may explain this, as a much larger clone is one base away. The chain joins TRBV20-1 to TRBJ2-3; D remains ambiguous. The CDR3 has 11 amino acids. The germline CDR1 and CDR2 sequences are DFQATT and SNEGSKA (reference sequence). Trimming shortened V by 6 bases and J by 6 bases, and 10 bases separated the two germline ends. The CDR3 DNA follows: TGCAGTGCCGATTCACAGGATACGCAGTATTTT. It is translated as CSADSQDTQYF.

This clonotype was found many times. The chain combines TRBV9 with TRBJ2-5; 8 bases align to TRBD2. The germline V gene encodes CDR1 SGDLS and CDR2 YYNGEE. The trim removed 4 bases at V and 3 bases at J, leaving 2 bases unmatched. This CDR3 comprises 13 residues. DNA of the CDR3: TGTGCCAGCAGCACCGGGGGGGAAGAGACCCAGTACTTC. Translating gives CASSTGGEETQYF.

This clonotype was detected a few times. This chain joins TRBV10-3 and TRBJ1-1; D possibly corresponds to TRBD1 (6 bases). The CDR3 contains 13 residues. CDR1 is ENHRY and CDR2 is SYGVKD in the germline V gene. The V gene lost 10 bases and the J gene lost 4 bases, with 16 bases spanning the gap. The CDR3 DNA is TGTGCCACCGCGAACAGGGAGGGCACTGAAGCTTTCTTT. The encoded protein is CATANREGTEAFF.

The J gene is TRBJ1-1, the V gene TRBV10-3, with D perhaps matching TRBD1 (5 bases). Per the germline V gene, CDR1 is ENHRY and CDR2 is SYGVKD. There are 15 residues in the CDR3. V shed 2 bases and J shed 1 base, with 11 bases lying between them. The CDR3 DNA reads as TGTGCCATCAGTGAGGGGCTTGGACAGAACACTGAAGCTTTCTTT. This codes for CAISEGLGQNTEAFF.

V and J are TRBV24-1 and TRBJ2-1; possible D gene TRBD2, 6 bases. This CDR3 has 15 residues. The V end lost 6 bases, the J end lost 4 bases, and 15 bases lay between the germline ends. Germline V gives CDR1 KGHDR, CDR2 SFDVKD. CDR3 nucleotides: TGTGCCACCAGTAATCCGGGACTCTATTACAATGAGCAGTTCTTC. Protein sequence: CATSNPGLYYNEQFF.

This clonotype turned up a few times. V usage is TRBV15 and J usage is TRBJ2-7, with 12 bases identical to TRBD1. Germline lookup yields CDR1 LNHNV and CDR2 YYDKDF (reference sequence). V shed 3 bases and J 5 bases; nucleotides not matched to a gene: 2. The CDR3 is 14 residues long. The CDR3 region has the DNA TGTGCCACCAGCAGTGGGACAGGGGGCGACGAGCAGTACTTC. As protein: CATSSGTGGDEQYF. The full variable domain, in which reference TRBV15 and TRBJ2-7 provide the parts outside the CDR3, is DAMVIQNPRYQVTQFGKPVTLSCSQTLNHNVMYWYQQKSSQAPKLLFHYYDKDFNNEADTPDNFQSRRPNTSFCFLDIRSPGLGDTAMYLCATSSGTGGDEQYFGPGTRLTVT.

This clonotype was found a few times. The rearrangement joins TRBV28 to TRBJ1-5; D is unresolved. Germline V CDR1 and CDR2: MDHEN, SYDVKM. CDR3 length equals 15 residues. Trimming pared 4 bases from V and 7 bases from J, leaving 17 bases between. The CDR3: CASSSSSAGGQPQHF. CDR3 nucleotides: TGTGCCAGCAGTTCCTCCTCGGCGGGTGGGCAGCCCCAGCATTTT.

This rearrangement joins TRBV25-1 to TRBJ2-7; 9 bases align to TRBD1. This CDR3 is built from 14 residues. CDR1 and CDR2 from the germline V gene are MGHDK and SYGVNS. The junction had 2 bases not matched to a gene; V was cut back by 3 bases and J by 2 bases. CDR3 protein: CASSEGQGPYEQYF. As DNA, the CDR3 is TGTGCCAGCAGTGAGGGACAGGGTCCCTACGAGCAGTACTTC.

The rearrangement uses TRBV5-1 and TRBJ2-7, with 8 bases fitting TRBD2. V gave up 2 bases and J gave up 5 bases; unmatched junction bases: 9. Germline V gene lookup returns CDR1 SGHRS and CDR2 YFSETQ. The CDR3 consists of 15 residues. As DNA, the CDR3 is TGCGCCAGCAGCTTCGGGAGCGGGAGTAGAGACGAGCAGTACTTC. The encoded protein is CASSFGSGSRDEQYF.

The chain has TRBV24-1 and TRBJ2-1; no firm D call. Germline CDR1 is KGHDR and CDR2 is SFDVKD. CDR3 length equals 11 residues. The germline V and J ends were trimmed by 1 base and 8 bases, with 2 bases remaining between them. The CDR3 is CATSDFDEQFF. CDR3 bases: TGTGCCACCAGTGATTTTGATGAGCAGTTCTTC.

This chain links TRBV2 with TRBJ2-7; D is ambiguous. V was trimmed by 8 bases and J by 0 bases, leaving 11 bases between them. Germline CDR1 and CDR2: SNHLY and FYNNEI. There are 13 residues in the CDR3. The CDR3 DNA is TGTGCCAGCTGGGCGACCCGCTCCTACGAGCAGTACTTC. The encoded protein is CASWATRSYEQYF.

This sequence joins TRBV2 and TRBJ2-7, with TRBD2 matching 8 bases. The junction had 3 bases not matched to a gene; V was cut back by 4 bases and J by 7 bases. Germline lookup yields CDR1 SNHLY and CDR2 FYNNEI. CDR3 length: 12 residues. CDR3 sequence: CASSGRGGEQYF. In DNA, the CDR3 is TGTGCCAGCAGTGGCCGGGGGGGGGAGCAGTACTTC.

The gene calls are TRBV2 and TRBJ2-7; D not resolved. With 3 bases removed from V and 2 bases from J, the gap between germline ends came to 5 bases. From germline, CDR1 is SNHLY and CDR2 FYNNEI. This CDR3 is 12 amino acids long. CDR3 protein: CASSDLPYEQYF. The CDR3 bases are TGTGCCAGCAGTGATCTTCCCTACGAGCAGTACTTC.

This clonotype has a handful of counts. This chain uses TRBV10-3 with TRBJ2-1; 7 nucleotides align to TRBD1. Germline V gene data show CDR1 as ENHRY and CDR2 as SYGVKD. J was trimmed by 1 base and V by 6 bases; bases with no gene match: 3. This CDR3 has 14 amino acids. Here the CDR3 reads CAIRGDRSYNEQFF. The CDR3 DNA reads as TGTGCCATCAGGGGGGACAGATCCTACAATGAGCAGTTCTTC.

This clonotype occurred once. The V gene is TRBV2, the J gene TRBJ1-3; TRBD1 might be the D (6 bases). V dropped 2 bases and J dropped 2 bases, with 13 bases sitting between them. Germline V lookup: CDR1 SNHLY, CDR2 FYNNEI. The CDR3 contains 16 residues. CDR3 bases: TGTGCCAGCAGTGAAAGTTTGTCAGGGGCTGGAAACACCATATATTTT. Protein sequence: CASSESLSGAGNTIYF.

This chain joins TRBV10-3 and TRBJ2-5, with D unclear. Trimming left V 5 bases short and J 7 bases short, with 8 bases between. CDR1 is ENHRY and CDR2 is SYGVKD in the germline V gene. CDR3 length: 11 amino acids. CDR3 residues: CAISSTGTQYF. CDR3 bases: TGTGCCATCAGTTCTACCGGGACCCAGTACTTC.

The chain couples TRBV2 to TRBJ2-7, with D maybe TRBD2 (6 bases). The CDR3 totals 14 residues. The germline V and J ends were trimmed by 5 bases and 2 bases, with 13 bases remaining between them. Per germline, CDR1 SNHLY and CDR2 FYNNEI. CDR3 DNA sequence: TGTGCCAGCAGTATTCCGGGACTCCCCTACGAGCAGTACTTC. Its translation: CASSIPGLPYEQYF.

The table lists this clonotype with many counts. V and J are TRBV12-3 or TRBV12-4 and TRBJ1-3, with D possibly matching TRBD1 (5 bases). The CDR3 extends over 15 amino acids. The V end lost 4 bases, the J end lost 0 bases, and 10 bases lay between the germline ends. CDR3 DNA sequence: TGTGCCAGCAGTTGGGACTCCCGCTCTGGAAACACCATATATTTT. Protein product: CASSWDSRSGNTIYF.

This chain links TRBV10-3 with TRBJ1-3, with a weak D call TRBD1 (5 bases). Trimming removed 2 bases at V and 8 bases at J, with 16 bases between. The CDR3 sequence is 15 residues long. The V gene's germline CDR1 is ENHRY and CDR2 SYGVKD. The CDR3 DNA is TGTGCCATCAGTGAGAAGGGCGGGACCGTGGACACCATATATTTT. It codes for CAISEKGGTVDTIYF.

The J gene is TRBJ2-3, the V gene TRBV25-1; D call uncertain. V lost 3 bases, J lost 8 bases, and 12 bases lay in between. CDR1 MGHDK and CDR2 SYGVNS come from the germline V gene. The CDR3 runs 13 residues. This chain's CDR3 is CASSEADGGTQYF. The CDR3 DNA reads as TGTGCCAGCAGTGAGGCCGACGGTGGTACGCAGTATTTT.

This clonotype was seen many times. The rearrangement uses TRBV7-2 and TRBJ1-5; 7 positions agree with TRBD1. The trim removed 1 base at V and 2 bases at J, leaving 2 bases unmatched. The germline V gene encodes CDR1 SGHTA and CDR2 FQGNSA. The CDR3 runs to 15 residues. The CDR3 spells CASSLVTGGNQPQHF. The CDR3 bases are TGTGCCAGCAGCTTAGTTACAGGGGGCAATCAGCCCCAGCATTTT. Based on the CDR3 plus reference TRBV7-2 and TRBJ1-5, the full variable domain is GAGVSQSPSNKVTEKGKDVELRCDPISGHTALYWYRQSLGQGLEFLIYFQGNSAPDKSGLPSDRFSAERTGGSVSTLTIQRTQQEDSAVYLCASSLVTGGNQPQHFGDGTRLSIL.